The sequence of this TCR beta chain was determined in a study of blood T cell repertoires in COVID-19. Study as a whole: The origin of the acute and convalescent COVID-19 samples was the United States, Italy and Spain. PBMCs, B-cell-depleted T cells, or T cells were the source of the cDNA or gDNA that made up the material.

J lost 7 bases, V lost 5 bases, and 11 bases had no gene match. CDR3 length equals 18 residues. The germline gives CDR1 SGHAT, CDR2 FQNNGV. Per the study methods: Nucleated cell counts were estimated from reference gene primer amplification. Assay: immunoSEQ multiplex PCR; the TCRdb copy retains only in-frame clones and omits some. From that table come the V and J calls and clone size; the DNA was used to work out D and trimming. The sample records over 15,000 clones, 86% being singletons. This receptor was taken from a man aged 65 to 79 with acute or convalescent COVID-19. Sequencing was performed on peripheral blood. The chain joins TRBV11-2 to TRBJ2-1, with 16 nucleotides matching TRBD2. The CDR3 DNA reads as TGTGCCAGCAGCCCTCCGGGACTAGCGGGAGGGCATCGGAATGAGCAGTTCTTC. Residues: CASSPPGLAGGHRNEQFF.